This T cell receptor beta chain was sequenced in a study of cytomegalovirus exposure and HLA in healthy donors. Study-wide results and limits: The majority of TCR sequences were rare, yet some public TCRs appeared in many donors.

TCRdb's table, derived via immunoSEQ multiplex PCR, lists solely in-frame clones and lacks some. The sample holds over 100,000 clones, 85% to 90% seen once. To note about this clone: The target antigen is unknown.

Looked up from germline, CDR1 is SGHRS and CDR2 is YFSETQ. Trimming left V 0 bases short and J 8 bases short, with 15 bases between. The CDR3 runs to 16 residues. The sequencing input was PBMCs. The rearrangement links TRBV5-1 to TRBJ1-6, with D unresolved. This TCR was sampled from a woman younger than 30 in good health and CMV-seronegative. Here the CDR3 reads CASSLEGIDSDSPLHF. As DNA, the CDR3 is TGCGCCAGCAGCTTGGAGGGAATCGATAGCGATTCACCCCTCCACTTT.